These T cell receptor beta chains were read from a single sample in a study of T cells in Graves' hyperthyroidism and ophthalmopathy. Each CDR3 protein is one row after TCRdb ran MiXCR on the multiplex PCR reads. The sample contains 550,000 to 800,000 distinct CDR3 sequences, around 15% of which appear only once. The sequencing sample was made of blood. Every receptor here comes from a man younger than 35 with Graves' hyperthyroidism. CDR3s include the opening cysteine and the closing phenylalanine or tryptophan. Fields, in order: J gene, V gene, CDR3 protein.

TRBJ2-1,TRBV12-3/TRBV12-4,CASSDWVEQFF
TRBJ2-2,TRBV5-1,CASSLDSNTGELFF
TRBJ1-6,TRBV6-5,CASSWAHGSYNSPLHF
TRBJ1-4,TRBV5-5,CASSLGDGPNEKLFF
TRBJ2-3,TRBV28,CASSRSPPGTSGSPQYF
TRBJ2-7,TRBV20-1,CSARDLRTGRKDEQYF
TRBJ1-5,TRBV7-9,CASRPGQRRNQPQHF
TRBJ2-6,TRBV2,CASSDREGLSGANVLTF
TRBJ1-5,TRBV28,CASSLYGVGTSNQPQHF
TRBJ1-2,TRBV28,CASNDGATYGYTF
TRBJ2-3,TRBV6-7,CASRSRDSPRDTQYF
TRBJ1-1,TRBV3-1,CASSLSGTNTEAFF